This T cell receptor beta chain was sequenced in a study of T cell responses to AZD1222 COVID-19 vaccine. Whole-study findings and limits: After the peak T cell response, and only then, were repertoires sampled. Spike-specific TCR breadth and depth were elevated following two AZD1222 doses. Seropositive status at baseline applied to only a handful of AZD1222 recipients. Per reports, nearly half of all spike-specific TCRs target regions that are unmutated in variants.

The protocol was immunoSEQ multiplex PCR, while the TCRdb copy is restricted to in-frame clones and leaves out a portion. The sample lists 95,000 to 110,000 clones, about 90% seen once, with approximately 22% in the top ten. CDR1 is MNHNY, CDR2 SVGAGI, per germline (reference sequence). The CDR3 runs 11 residues. Between the trimmed V and J ends, which lost 7 bases and 8 bases, there was a span of 11 bases. As to this clone: Antigen specificity is unknown.

This TCR was sampled from an adult in good health. Sequenced here: peripheral blood, sampled on day 0 of AZD1222 vaccination. This sequence joins TRBV6-6 and TRBJ1-1; possibly TRBD1 for D (5 bases). Here the CDR3 DNA reads TGTGCCAGCAACGTTCAGGGAGAAGCTTTCTTT. It yields the protein CASNVQGEAFF.